This TCR beta chain derives from a study of T cells in tuberculosis. For the study at large: A South African cohort included IGRA-negative adolescents, latently infected IGRA-positive adolescents and adults with active tuberculosis. Findings and caveats of the study: Smaller distances to GMM-specific TCRs suggested their expansion in active tuberculosis.

Per the germline V gene, CDR1 is MNHEY and CDR2 is SVGAGI. J was trimmed by 8 bases and V by 6 bases; bases with no gene match: 7. CDR3 length equals 14 residues. Details on this clone: Its antigen is still unknown.

Time point defined: new active TB diagnosis, blood taken before or within 7 days of starting treatment. Each donor contributed 90,000 to 100,000 T cells on average, unsorted. Here immunoSEQ multiplex PCR was the method, and the copy in TCRdb shows in-frame clones only, minus some. Of 30,000 to 40,000 clones listed, more than 85% are singletons. The clonotype originates from an adult with tuberculosis. The chain is built from TRBV6-5 and TRBJ1-4; 9 positions match TRBD1. Sequenced here: PBMCs, sampled at tuberculosis diagnosis. Written as DNA, the CDR3 is TGTGCCAGCAGGGAACAGGGGGCGCGGGAAAAACTGTTTTTT. The encoded protein is CASREQGAREKLFF.